The subject of this entry is one T cell receptor (beta chain). This CDR3 is also generated by other DNA sequences in the sample. The sample originates from a study of shared T cell receptors in the human thymus. V shed 1 base and J 5 bases; nucleotides not matched to a gene: 1. Germline CDR1 LGHNA, CDR2 YSLEER. The CDR3 is 14 residues long. Sequencing used immunoSEQ multiplex PCR; TCRdb keeps in-frame clones, though not all of them. There are roughly 500,000 clones in the sample; 78% occur only once, and more than 0.01% lies in the top ten. The same sample was also used in a study of human thymus T cells. Per that study: Healthy Finnish infants undergoing corrective surgery for congenital heart defects provided the donor material. Resected material from corrective heart surgery provided the thymus tissue analysed. Among thymic and blood repertoires, usage of V and J genes appeared biased. What related research reported was that thymic repertoires overlapped highly among unrelated individuals.

Sequencing was performed on thymocytes. The receptor was derived from a boy in the first two years of life with a congenital heart defect. The chain uses TRBV4-3 and TRBJ2-1; 8 bases match TRBD2. DNA of the CDR3: TGCGCCAGCAGCCAAGTACTAGCGGACAATGAGCAGTTCTTC. Translating gives CASSQVLADNEQFF.